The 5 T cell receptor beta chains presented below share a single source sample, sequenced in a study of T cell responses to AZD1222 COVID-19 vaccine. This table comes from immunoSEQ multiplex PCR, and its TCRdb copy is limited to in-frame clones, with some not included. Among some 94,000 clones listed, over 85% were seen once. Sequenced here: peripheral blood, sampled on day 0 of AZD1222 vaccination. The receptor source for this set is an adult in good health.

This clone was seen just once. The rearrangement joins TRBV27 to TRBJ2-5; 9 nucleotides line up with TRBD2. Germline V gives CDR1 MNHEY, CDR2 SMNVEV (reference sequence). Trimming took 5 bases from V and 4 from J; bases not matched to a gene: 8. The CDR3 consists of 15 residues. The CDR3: CASSRAGGPPETQYF. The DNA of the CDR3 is TGTGCCAGCAGTCGTGCGGGAGGGCCCCCAGAGACCCAGTACTTC.

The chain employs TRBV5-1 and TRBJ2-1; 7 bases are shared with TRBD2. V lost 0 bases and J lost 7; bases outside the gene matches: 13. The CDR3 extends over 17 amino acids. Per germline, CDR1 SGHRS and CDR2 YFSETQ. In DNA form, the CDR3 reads TGCGCCAGCAGCTTGGCCGTGTTAGGGGCGCGGGGGAATGAGCAGTTCTTC. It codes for CASSLAVLGARGNEQFF.

The DNA of the CDR3 is TGTGCCAGTAGGGACAGGGGCCCAAACCAGAATCAGCCCCAGCATTTT. It yields the protein CASRDRGPNQNQPQHF. This rearrangement joins TRBV19 to TRBJ1-5, with 9 bases lining up with TRBD1. CDR1 and CDR2 from the germline V gene are LNHDA and SQIVND (reference sequence). This CDR3 is 16 amino acids long. The V gene end was trimmed by 6 bases and the J gene end by 4 bases; junction bases not matched to a gene: 10.

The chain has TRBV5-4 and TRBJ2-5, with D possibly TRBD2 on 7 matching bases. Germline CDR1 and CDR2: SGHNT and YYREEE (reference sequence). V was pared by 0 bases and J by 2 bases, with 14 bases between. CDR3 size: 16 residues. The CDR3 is CASSLDGGGAQETQYF. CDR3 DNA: TGTGCCAGCAGCTTGGATGGCGGGGGCGCACAAGAGACCCAGTACTTC.

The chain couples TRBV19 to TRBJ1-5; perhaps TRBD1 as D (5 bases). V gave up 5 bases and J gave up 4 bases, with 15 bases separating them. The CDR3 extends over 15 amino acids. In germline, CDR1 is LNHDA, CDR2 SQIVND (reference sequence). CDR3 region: CASSGGEWQNQPQHF. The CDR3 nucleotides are TGTGCCAGTAGTGGGGGGGAATGGCAAAATCAGCCCCAGCATTTT.